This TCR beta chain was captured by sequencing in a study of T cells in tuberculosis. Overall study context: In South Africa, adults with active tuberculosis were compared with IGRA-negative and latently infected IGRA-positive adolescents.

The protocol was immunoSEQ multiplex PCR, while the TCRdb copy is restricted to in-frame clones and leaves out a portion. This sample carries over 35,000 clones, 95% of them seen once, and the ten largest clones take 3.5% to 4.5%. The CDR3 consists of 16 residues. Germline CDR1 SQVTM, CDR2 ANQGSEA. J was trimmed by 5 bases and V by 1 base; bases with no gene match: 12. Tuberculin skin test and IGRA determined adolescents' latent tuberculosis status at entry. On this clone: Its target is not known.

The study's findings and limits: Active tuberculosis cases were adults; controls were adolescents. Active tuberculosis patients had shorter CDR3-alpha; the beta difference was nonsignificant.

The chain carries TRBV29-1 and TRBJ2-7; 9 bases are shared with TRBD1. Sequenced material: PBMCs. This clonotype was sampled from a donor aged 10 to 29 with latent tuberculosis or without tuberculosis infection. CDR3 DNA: TGCAGCGTTGAAGTCAATACCGGGACAGGGAGGGACGAGCAGTACTTC. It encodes CSVEVNTGTGRDEQYF.